This T cell receptor (beta chain) was captured by sequencing in a study of patients and donors after allogeneic stem cell transplantation. MiXCR, applied by TCRdb to the RT-PCR reads, yields one record per CDR3 protein. The sample consists of 410,000 or so distinct CDR3 sequences, 16% of them appearing once. The CDR3 length is 14 residues. The germline CDR1 and CDR2 sequences are SGHVS and FQNEAQ. With V trimmed by 2 bases and J by 5 bases, 4 bases remained unmatched. The chain combines TRBV7-8 with TRBJ2-3; TRBD1 agrees at 7 bases. The TCR sequence derives from a human donor who was either an allogeneic HSCT recipient or a stem cell or donor lymphocyte infusion donor (not recorded which). It is not recorded whose cells these are; they may come from a transplant donor. Sequenced sample: blood, either unsorted or a sorted T cell fraction (not recorded which). CDR3 region: CASSLIYRGDTQYF. In DNA form, the CDR3 reads TGTGCCAGCAGCTTAATCTACAGGGGAGATACGCAGTATTTT.